The clone carrying this TCR beta chain was observed a handful of times. As yet, its antigen is unknown. The data were taken from a study of OX40 agonist ivuxolimab in advanced cancers. Study-wide context: Ivuxolimab, an agonistic anti-OX40 (CD134) antibody, was given to patients. Findings and limits, study-wide: Dosing at 0.1 to 3.0 mg/kg was accompanied by clonal expansion of CD4+ and CD8+ blood T cells by week 6.

The CDR3 is 12 residues long. CDR1 is SGHAT, CDR2 FQDESV, per germline (reference sequence). The germline V and J ends were trimmed by 3 bases and 6 bases, with 9 bases remaining between them. Profiling relied on immunoSEQ multiplex PCR, and the TCRdb table lists in-frame clones only, not all of them. This repertoire shows about 19,000 clones, about 89% found once; its top ten account for 50%. The receptor was isolated from an adult with an advanced solid tumor such as melanoma, head and neck, liver or kidney cancer. The V and J genes are TRBV11-1 and TRBJ2-7; D is unresolved. Material: CD4+ or CD8+ T cells sorted from blood, obtained in a trial of the OX40 agonist ivuxolimab. CDR3 amino acids: CASSFDRTEQYF. The CDR3 nucleotides are TGTGCCAGCAGCTTCGATAGGACCGAGCAGTACTTC.